Listed here are 21 T cell receptor beta chains from one sample, sequenced in a study of CD8 T cells in Susac syndrome. The authors reverse transcribed about 0.5 to 1 ug RNA with random hexamers. TCRdb independently ran MiXCR on the immunoSEQ multiplex PCR reads; one entry per CDR3 protein. The sample has fewer than 65,000 distinct CDR3 sequences, over 85% seen once. Sequenced material: CD8+ T cells from PBMCs. These receptors were obtained from a human donor in good health.

In this sample, this clonotype turned up once. This chain uses TRBV29-1 with TRBJ1-1; the D is unclear. Germline-derived CDR1 and CDR2 are SQVTM and ANQGSEA. The CDR3 is made up of 13 amino acids. V was cut by 8 bases and J by 2 bases, with 15 bases left in between. The CDR3 spells CSPLAAINTEAFF. For the CDR3, the DNA is TGCAGCCCTTTGGCGGCTATTAACACTGAAGCTTTCTTT.

V usage is TRBV10-3 and J usage is TRBJ1-1; D is ambiguous. V shed 7 bases and J shed 1 base, with 13 bases lying between them. Germline loops: CDR1 ENHRY, CDR2 SYGVKD. CDR3 length: 14 residues. CDR3 sequence: CAIIAGDGNTEAFF. CDR3 in DNA: TGTGCCATCATCGCCGGGGATGGGAACACTGAAGCTTTCTTT.

The gene calls are TRBV7-9 and TRBJ1-2; D gene unclear. Germline CDR1 is SEHNR and CDR2 is FQNEAQ (reference sequence). This CDR3 has 14 residues. With 4 bases removed from V and 2 bases from J, the gap between germline ends came to 11 bases. CDR3 in amino acids: CASSSQDPNYGYTF. For the CDR3, the DNA is TGTGCCAGCAGCTCTCAGGACCCGAACTATGGCTACACCTTC.

The count of this clonotype is one. V and J are TRBV4-1 and TRBJ2-7; unclear D gene. CDR3 size: 13 residues. Germline CDR1 MGHRA, CDR2 YSYEKL. V lost 4 bases, J lost 3 bases, and 10 bases lay in between. The CDR3 DNA sequence: TGCGCCAGCAGCCCAGTTGAAGACTACGAGCAGTACTTC. Protein sequence: CASSPVEDYEQYF.

This clonotype has just one count. This chain uses TRBV23-1 with TRBJ2-3; 9 positions agree with TRBD1. TRBV23-1 is identified as an open reading frame with a role that is uncertain. CDR3 length: 15 residues. Trimming cost V 6 bases and J 2 bases; bases outside gene matches: 6. CDR3 sequence reads: CASRPGQGVTDTQYF. The CDR3 bases are TGCGCCAGCAGGCCGGGACAGGGAGTCACAGATACGCAGTATTTT.

The genes are TRBV7-9 and TRBJ1-2, with 7 bases lining up with TRBD1. The germline V gene encodes CDR1 SEHNR and CDR2 FQNEAQ (reference sequence). The J segment lost 2 bases and the V segment lost 1 base, leaving 1 base of the junction unmatched. The CDR3 extends over 14 amino acids. As DNA, the CDR3 is TGTGCCAGCAGCTTAGTGGGACAGAACTATGGCTACACCTTC. Translation: CASSLVGQNYGYTF. Using reference TRBV7-9 and TRBJ1-2 for the parts outside the CDR3, the full variable domain is DTGVSQNPRHKITKRGQNVTFRCDPISEHNRLYWYRQTLGQGPEFLTYFQNEAQLEKSRLLSDRFSAERPKGSFSTLEIQRTEQGDSAMYLCASSLVGQNYGYTFGSGTRLTVV.

The J gene is TRBJ1-3, the V gene TRBV7-9, with unresolved D. The germline gives CDR1 SEHNR, CDR2 FQNEAQ (reference sequence). The CDR3 runs 16 residues. Trimming left V 1 base short and J 0 bases short, with 10 bases between. DNA of the CDR3: TGTGCCAGCAGCTTAGGTTCGGCAAACTCTGGAAACACCATATATTTT. Protein product: CASSLGSANSGNTIYF.

V is TRBV3-1 and J is TRBJ2-7, with 10 bases identical to TRBD2. This CDR3 spans 15 amino acids. After removal of 4 bases from V and 2 bases from J, the junction contained 5 bases not matched to a gene. Germline V gives CDR1 LGHDT, CDR2 YNNKEL (reference sequence). CDR3 sequence (DNA): TGTGCCAGCAGCCCAGCGGGGGGGCTCGCCTACGAGCAGTACTTC. It yields the protein CASSPAGGLAYEQYF.

This sequence joins TRBV12-3 or TRBV12-4 and TRBJ1-4, with D perhaps matching TRBD1 (5 bases). Between the trimmed V and J ends, which lost 8 bases and 6 bases, there was a span of 10 bases. The CDR3 contains 12 residues. The CDR3: CASGGVDEKLFF. CDR3 in DNA: TGTGCCAGCGGAGGGGTGGATGAAAAACTGTTTTTT.

This chain links TRBV7-8 with TRBJ1-1, with 7 positions matching TRBD1. Per the germline V gene, CDR1 is SGHVS and CDR2 is FQNEAQ. V was clipped by 4 bases and J by 4 bases; unmatched bases: 9. The CDR3 runs to 15 residues. The CDR3 sequence: CASSSTGTAGTEAFF. The DNA of the CDR3 is TGTGCCAGCAGCTCAACCGGGACAGCCGGCACTGAAGCTTTCTTT.

The chain employs TRBV5-1 and TRBJ2-1; no definite D call. Germline V CDR1 and CDR2: SGHRS, YFSETQ. V was trimmed by 1 base and J by 8 bases, leaving 7 bases between them. The CDR3 runs 12 residues. CDR3 bases: TGCGCCAGCAGCTTGTTCGGAGATGAGCAGTTCTTC. Its protein product is CASSLFGDEQFF.

V gene TRBV12-3 or TRBV12-4 combines with J gene TRBJ1-2; 10 positions match TRBD1. There are 16 residues in the CDR3. The ends lost 11 bases at V and 3 bases at J; junction bases unmatched: 15. The CDR3 DNA follows: TGTGCCGGCTCCAAGGGGGGACAGGGGTTTGACTATGGCTACACCTTC. Its translation is CAGSKGGQGFDYGYTF.

The gene calls are TRBV4-2 and TRBJ1-5; tentative D call: TRBD1 (6 bases). Trimming pared 4 bases from V and 5 bases from J, leaving 12 bases between. The CDR3 totals 14 residues. Germline V gene sequence: CDR1 LGHNA, CDR2 YNFKEQ. In nucleotides, the CDR3 is TGTGCCAGCAGCCTATCAGGGGAGGATCAGCCCCAGCATTTT. Translation gives CASSLSGEDQPQHF.

J is TRBJ1-1 and V is TRBV5-1; the match to TRBD1 covers 7 bases. Germline CDR1 reads SGHRS; CDR2 reads YFSETQ. The V segment lost 4 bases and the J segment 5 bases; nucleotides outside the gene matches: 5. The CDR3 extends over 13 amino acids. The CDR3, as DNA: TGCGCCAGCAGCGAAACAGGGGTGACTGAAGCTTTCTTT. Amino acids: CASSETGVTEAFF. Based on the CDR3 plus reference TRBV5-1 and TRBJ1-1, the full variable domain is KAGVTQTPRYLIKTRGQQVTLSCSPISGHRSVSWYQQTPGQGLQFLFEYFSETQRNKGNFPGRFSGRQFSNSRSEMNVSTLELGDSALYLCASSETGVTEAFFGQGTRLTVV.

The chain uses TRBV20-1 and TRBJ1-6; a possible D gene is TRBD1 (5 bases). V lost 5 bases and J 1 base, leaving 9 bases between the germline ends. Germline CDR1 is DFQATT and CDR2 is SNEGSKA (reference sequence). The CDR3 extends over 14 amino acids. The CDR3 DNA sequence: TGCAGTGCTTCTCAGGGTTCCTATAATTCACCCCTCCACTTT. Residues: CSASQGSYNSPLHF.

The gene calls are TRBV2 and TRBJ2-1; TRBD2 is a possible D gene (6 bases). The CDR3 consists of 14 residues. From germline, CDR1 is SNHLY and CDR2 FYNNEI. V shed 8 bases and J shed 7 bases, with 18 bases lying between them. CDR3 sequence (DNA): TGTGCCAGCGAGGAGGGTCGGGTTGTGAATGAGCAGTTCTTC. As protein: CASEEGRVVNEQFF. The whole variable domain, filled in from reference TRBV2 and TRBJ2-1, reads EPEVTQTPSHQVTQMGQEVILRCVPISNHLYFYWYRQILGQKVEFLVSFYNNEISEKSEIFDDQFSVERPDGSNFTLKIRSTKLEDSAMYFCASEEGRVVNEQFFGPGTRLTVL.

This chain joins TRBV14 and TRBJ2-2, with 11 bases aligning to TRBD2. The CDR3 totals 18 residues. V shed 0 bases and J 3 bases; nucleotides not matched to a gene: 6. Looked up from germline, CDR1 is SGHDN and CDR2 is FVKESK. CDR3 bases: TGTGCCAGCAGCCAAGATTCCCGGACTAGCGGGTACACCGGGGAGCTGTTTTTT. Its translation: CASSQDSRTSGYTGELFF. Looking up the rest from reference TRBV14 and TRBJ2-2 gives the full variable domain: EAGVTQFPSHSVIEKGQTVTLRCDPISGHDNLYWYRRVMGKEIKFLLHFVKESKQDESGMPNNRFLAERTGGTYSTLKVQPAELEDSGVYFCASSQDSRTSGYTGELFFGEGSRLTVL.

The chain has TRBV20-1 and TRBJ2-2; D is ambiguous. This CDR3 has 12 residues. Germline assignment: CDR1 DFQATT and CDR2 SNEGSKA (reference sequence). Trimming removed 3 bases from V and 3 bases from J, with 5 bases in between. In nucleotides, the CDR3 is TGCAGTGCTAGTTGGCACACCGGGGAGCTGTTTTTT. This codes for CSASWHTGELFF.

This chain connects TRBV4-3 to TRBJ2-4; unclear D gene. Per germline, CDR1 LGHNA and CDR2 YSLEER. Trimming removed 1 base from V and 0 bases from J, with 7 bases in between. This CDR3 comprises 15 residues. In DNA form, the CDR3 reads TGCGCCAGCAGCCAAGGTATCCTAGCCAAAAACATTCAGTACTTC. Protein sequence: CASSQGILAKNIQYF.

The genes are TRBV13 and TRBJ1-2; possible D gene TRBD1, 5 bases. There are 11 residues in the CDR3. Trimming took 8 bases from V and 4 from J, leaving 8 bases between them. The V gene's germline CDR1 is PRHDT and CDR2 FYEKMQ (reference sequence). CDR3 amino acids: CASGGSYGYTF. The CDR3 nucleotides are TGTGCCAGCGGGGGAAGCTATGGCTACACCTTC.

The genes are TRBV5-6 and TRBJ2-1; possibly TRBD1 or TRBD2 for D (5 bases each). This CDR3 has 14 residues. Germline-derived CDR1 and CDR2 are SGHDT and YYEEEE. Trimming removed 3 bases at V and 8 bases at J, with 15 bases between. In DNA form, the CDR3 reads TGTGCCAGCAGCTCCCCCCGAGGGGTTGATGAGCAGTTCTTC. The encoded protein is CASSSPRGVDEQFF.